What follows describes a single T cell receptor (beta chain). This clonotype appeared a few times. The antigen it recognizes is unknown. Within one base of it there is no much larger clone, and no base qualities were kept. Libraries of naive CD8 T cells were generated from about 20,000 to 1,000,000 sorted cells, with 10%, 30% or 50% of the purified RNA used. Naive CD8 T cells were FACS-sorted as CD8+CD4-CCR7+CD45RA+ on a BD FACSAria II into RLT Plus buffer. To test detection sensitivity, Jurkat RNA equivalent to approximately ten TCR copies was spiked into samples of about 20,000-1,100,000 naive CD8 T cells. Enrichment of CD8 T cells was performed with RosetteSep CD8+ T Cell Enrichment Cocktail and Ficoll-Paque, after which ACK red cell lysis was carried out. Libraries came from PCR. The sequencer listed for this sample is NextSeq 500. Bulk TCR libraries were made following a previously described method, with the TCR primers given in Table S5. The Qiagen AllPrep DNA/RNA kit was used to purify total RNA. Reads from multiple sequencing runs of the same library were pooled before analysis. From the authors' description of their analysis: Reads were retained only if their TCR constant sequence matched exactly, and those retained reads were trimmed to 150 nt and grouped according to their 12-nt molecular barcodes. Reads in each barcode group were sub-clustered using a 15% Levenshtein threshold, and a quality-weighted consensus sequence was built for each RNA molecule. Non-functional sequences were discarded, and so were lower-count sequences lying one edit away from another sequence. Based on fitting two negative binomial distributions, any barcode sub-cluster with under 20% of the maximum read count was discarded. The public reads were reprocessed in TCRdb via fastp at Q25 and MiXCR, keeping in-frame beta chains. Each CDR3 protein appears once, grouped with its most common genes and DNA. V and J calls and clone size were set by TCRdb, not the authors. A total of hundreds of thousands of distinct CDR3 sequences appear in this sample, about 25% of them only once. In total, the top ten clones hold 0.6% to 0.9% of the sample.

The data were taken from a study of molecular identifiers for immune sequencing clone quantification (dated by TCRdb to the late 2010s). Notes on the research overall: For a replicate experiment, the RNA from either about 20,000 or 100,000 naive CD8 T cells was divided into five aliquots, and four of those aliquots went on to sequencing. This methods study used CD8 T cells to benchmark TCR RNA copy counting and molecular-identifier clustering-based TCR repertoire sequencing (MIDCIRS). On the study overall, not on this receptor specifically: Highly expanded clone sizes could be underestimated because identical TCR molecules may share a barcode. When barcode sub-clustering was left out, chimeric consensus sequences inflated TCR diversity, with chimeras reaching as high as 47%. Clones above 20 RNA copies held over 97% of molecules in CMV-specific effector cells but under 1% in naive cells. Spiked-in Jurkat TCR RNA equivalent to a single cell was reported to be detectable even among 800,000 to 1,000,000 naive CD8 T cells. The naive libraries included spiked-in Jurkat TCR RNA (10 copies' worth), and this Jurkat TCR RNA is not part of the donor repertoire. Modeling estimated around 3.2 recovered TCR RNA copies per cell, compared with roughly 10 by digital PCR, which implies about 30% capture efficiency.

From the cysteine up to the phenylalanine, the CDR3 has a length of 16 residues. Only the CDR3 part of the read is kept: 48 bases, read in frame from the first base. The germline V gene (reference sequence) specifies PRHDT as CDR1 and FYEKMQ as CDR2. The germline V and J ends show losses of 1 base and 7 bases respectively, and no gene match explains 3 bases of the junction. The sample consisted of naive CD8+ T cells from blood, with Jurkat cell RNA spiked in. The cell subset or site label here, explained by the study, means: FACS-sorted CD8+CD4-CCR7+CD45RA+ naive T cells. The rearrangement joined TRBV13 to TRBJ2-1; TRBD2 lines up with 14 middle nucleotides. This TCR was sampled from a human donor in good health. Some libraries in this study had Jurkat cell RNA spiked in. The DNA reads TGTGCCAGCAGCTTAGAGGGGACTAGCGGGAGAAATGAGCAGTTCTTC. This encodes CASSLEGTSGRNEQFF.